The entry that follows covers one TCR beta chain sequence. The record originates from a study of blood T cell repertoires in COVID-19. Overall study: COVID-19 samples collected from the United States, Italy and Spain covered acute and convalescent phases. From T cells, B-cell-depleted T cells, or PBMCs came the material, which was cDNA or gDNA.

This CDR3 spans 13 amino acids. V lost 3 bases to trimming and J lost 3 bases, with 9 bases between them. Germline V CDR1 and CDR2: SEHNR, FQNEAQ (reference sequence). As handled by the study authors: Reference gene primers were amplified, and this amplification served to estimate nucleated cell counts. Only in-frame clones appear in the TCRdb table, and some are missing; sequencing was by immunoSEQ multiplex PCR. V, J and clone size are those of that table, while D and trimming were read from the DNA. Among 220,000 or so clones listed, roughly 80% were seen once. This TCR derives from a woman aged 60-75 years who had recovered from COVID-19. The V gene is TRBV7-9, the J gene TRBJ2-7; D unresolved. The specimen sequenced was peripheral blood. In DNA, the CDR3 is TGTGCCAGCAGCTTGGTAGCCAGCTACGAGCAGTACTTC. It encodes CASSLVASYEQYF. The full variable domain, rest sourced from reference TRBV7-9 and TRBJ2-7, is DTGVSQNPRHKITKRGQNVTFRCDPISEHNRLYWYRQTLGQGPEFLTYFQNEAQLEKSRLLSDRFSAERPKGSFSTLEIQRTEQGDSAMYLCASSLVASYEQYFGPGTRLTVT.